This T cell receptor (beta chain) originates from a study of T cells in Graves' hyperthyroidism and ophthalmopathy (dated by TCRdb to the late 2010s). Regarding the research as a whole: To identify distinguishing TCR V-J signatures, a discovery cohort of about 100 patients was used, comprising 40 to 45 with Graves' ophthalmopathy and some 57 with stable Graves' hyperthyroidism. For training and testing, the roughly 100 patients in the discovery cohort were randomly divided in a 7:3 ratio. An independent validation cohort of 18 to 20 hyperthyroidism patients and 17 patients who later progressed to ophthalmopathy tested prospective prediction of ophthalmopathy. Following sampling, methimazole starting at 30 mg daily was given to hyperthyroidism patients, and high-dose intravenous methylprednisolone was given to ophthalmopathy patients. In roughly six Graves' hyperthyroidism patients, the study also compared T-cell repertoires from thyroid tissue with T-cell repertoires from blood. The paper reports TCR Vbeta CDR3 sequencing of approximately 140 peripheral blood samples: around 45 ophthalmopathy, roughly 80 hyperthyroidism and 17 progressor patients. Overall results and qualifications from the work: Most expanded thyroid clonotypes (frequency above 0.001) were also detected in blood, suggesting blood repertoires may reflect thyroid immune responses. Sample size was not statistically predetermined, and blinding of investigators to group allocation was not performed. In validation, the model predicted progression to ophthalmopathy with 60% to 71% sensitivity and about 72% specificity, a median of 6.5 months before onset. A model built on a 13 V-J signature distinguished ophthalmopathy from stable hyperthyroidism, reaching roughly 88% sensitivity and 81.08% specificity in cross-validation and 80%/75% in testing.

Stable Graves' hyperthyroidism was defined as the absence of progression to ophthalmopathy over 18 months of follow-up. Hyperthyroidism patients were newly diagnosed, had a disease duration of under 2 months, and were aged 18 to 65 years. Exclusion was applied to patients with uncontrolled infections, other autoimmune diseases, pregnancy or lactation. Diagnoses were based on clinical symptoms, serum thyroxine and TRAb, thyroid ultrasound and orbital computed tomography. Trizol reagent was used to extract total RNA, and RNA quality was then checked on an Agilent 2100 Bioanalyzer. Spanning cysteine to phenylalanine, the CDR3 consists of 15 amino acids. The entry retains the CDR3 DNA only, 45 bases that are in frame from base 1. V is clipped by 2 bases and J by 2 bases, and the sequence between their germline boundaries is 13 bases long. From the germline V gene, CDR1 is LGHNA and CDR2 is YNFKEQ. With regard to this clonotype: It has no known antigen specificity. It may be a read error: a sequence one base away is much more abundant.

Amplification of TCR beta CDR3 regions was carried out from RNA transcripts. The TCR CDR3 was subjected to a first round of RT-PCR using the HTBI primer set and the Qiagen OneStep RT-PCR kit. A second multiplex PCR round built the libraries, followed by size selection and purification. Paired-end sequencing of the libraries was performed with 100 bp reads on an Illumina HiSeq2000. The study's own analysis went as follows. SOAPnuke was used to process the raw data, throwing out any read that contained adapters or uncalled bases, had a mean Phred below 15, or lacked an exact constant-primer or identifier match. High-quality paired reads were merged with COPE v1.2.5, and unique nucleotide sequences were defined as clonotypes. MiTCR v1.1 was used to align clonotypes to the IMGT TRBV, TRBD and TRBJ reference segments. The analysis was restricted to V-J combinations with a frequency above 0.0001, which together covered about 99% of the repertoires. The TCS score was defined as F50 (clonal expansion) divided by E x V (chaos), with BLOSUM62-based TCRdist calculated between CDR3 peptides within each V-J. Welch's t-statistics and random forest reduced 500 to 550 V-J features to around 14, which were used in a naive Bayes classifier (R e1071). Thyroid-blood repertoire similarity was quantified with the Morisita-Horn index. Through fastp at Q25 and MiXCR, TCRdb rebuilt clones from the public reads, retaining in-frame beta chains. Each entry is one CDR3 protein sequence, shown with its most common DNA and genes. TCRdb, rather than the study authors, made the V and J calls. The sample data list 500,000 to 750,000 distinct CDR3 sequences, and 46% of these were observed just once. Together, the top ten hold approximately 7.5% of the sample.

In this chain, TRBV4-2 is recombined with TRBJ2-7, with the D gene uncertain. The sequence was collected from a woman aged 18-29 years with Graves' hyperthyroidism. The sequencing input was peripheral blood or thyroid tissue (not recorded which). The bases are TGTGCCAGCAGCCAATCGCTAGTTGTGACCTACGAGCAGTACTTC. Translated, it gives CASSQSLVVTYEQYF.